This passage covers 12 T cell receptor beta chains from one sample sequenced in a study of shared clonotypes between healthy human individuals (dated by TCRdb to the early 2020s). Libraries were built with the immunoSEQ multiplex PCR assay. TCRdb provides this immuneACCESS table in a form limited to in-frame rearrangements. Some clones are lacking; in checked studies, under half of them reflect an unresolved V gene, and why the rest are absent is not known. The sample table shows over a million clones, and 65% to 75% are seen once. Around 1.4% of the sample comes from the top ten. What was sequenced was memory CD4+ T cells sorted from blood. Per the publication, the cell subset or site label means: CD45RA-negative fraction. The receptors shown here come from a man aged 18 to 30 in good health.

The chain uses TRBV5-6 and TRBJ2-7; 11 bases line up with TRBD1. From germline, CDR1 is SGHDT and CDR2 YYEEEE. CDR3 length equals 16 residues. V was pared by 6 bases and J by 5 bases, with 13 bases of the junction left unmatched. In nucleotides, the CDR3 is TGTGCCAGCACCCCTTGGGGATGGGACAGGGGGGACGAGCAGTACTTC. Its protein product is CASTPWGWDRGDEQYF.

This clone came up once. V is TRBV9 and J is TRBJ2-3; D may correspond to TRBD1 or TRBD2 (5 bases each). Looked up from germline, CDR1 is SGDLS and CDR2 is YYNGEE. CDR3 length: 17 amino acids. Trimming removed 0 bases from V and 2 bases from J, with 16 bases in between. For the CDR3, the DNA is TGTGCCAGCAGCGTAGACCCCGGGACGGCCTACACAGATACGCAGTATTTT. It encodes CASSVDPGTAYTDTQYF.

This chain joins TRBV7-9 and TRBJ1-1, with 10 nucleotides matching TRBD1. CDR1 and CDR2 (germline): SEHNR, FQNEAQ (reference sequence). The V and J ends lost 5 bases and 10 bases, in that order; junction bases with no gene match: 4. The CDR3 has 12 residues. The CDR3 DNA reads as TGTGCCAGCAGCGGGACAGGGGTAGGAGCTTTCTTT. The encoded protein is CASSGTGVGAFF.

The chain carries TRBV7-2 and TRBJ2-5; 10 bases match TRBD2. The ends lost 4 bases at V and 3 bases at J; junction bases unmatched: 5. The CDR3 totals 15 residues. Germline values: CDR1 SGHTA, CDR2 FQGNSA. The CDR3 reads CASSSQSGREETQYF. CDR3 sequence (DNA): TGTGCCAGCAGCTCCCAAAGCGGGAGGGAAGAGACCCAGTACTTC.

This clone has at least ten counts. The V call is TRBV28, the J call TRBJ2-3, with 8 bases lining up with TRBD2. This CDR3 is 14 amino acids long. The germline V gene has CDR1 MDHEN and CDR2 SYDVKM. The trim removed 7 bases at V and 2 bases at J, leaving 5 bases unmatched. The CDR3 bases are TGTGCCAGCACCATAGCGGGGCTCACAGATACGCAGTATTTT. Translation gives CASTIAGLTDTQYF.

This clone was seen at least ten times. This chain's CDR3 is CASSFSLFSGRAGDTQYF. CDR3 coding DNA: TGTGCCAGCAGCTTCTCCTTGTTTAGCGGGAGGGCCGGAGATACGCAGTATTTT. This chain connects TRBV5-6 to TRBJ2-3, with 11 bases aligning to TRBD2. J lost 5 bases, V lost 2 bases, and 13 bases had no gene match. The germline gives CDR1 SGHDT, CDR2 YYEEEE. CDR3 length equals 18 residues.

The chain combines TRBV10-3 with TRBJ1-2; weak D call: TRBD1 (6 bases). Germline CDR1 is ENHRY and CDR2 is SYGVKD. The CDR3 sequence is 14 residues long. V was pared by 2 bases and J by 2 bases, with 9 bases between. For the CDR3, the DNA is TGTGCCATCAGTGAGGCGGGGGGCAACTATGGCTACACCTTC. As protein: CAISEAGGNYGYTF.

There are a few counts of this clone. V usage is TRBV13 and J usage is TRBJ2-1; D unclear. Trimming pared 0 bases from V and 5 bases from J, leaving 5 bases between. Germline loops: CDR1 PRHDT, CDR2 FYEKMQ (reference sequence). The CDR3 extends over 13 amino acids. Here the CDR3 DNA reads TGTGCCAGCAGCTTAGGGAGGAACAATGAGCAGTTCTTC. Protein: CASSLGRNNEQFF. The full variable domain, completed using reference TRBV13 and TRBJ2-1, is AAGVIQSPRHLIKEKRETATLKCYPIPRHDTVYWYQQGPGQDPQFLISFYEKMQSDKGSIPDRFSAQQFSDYHSELNMSSLELGDSALYFCASSLGRNNEQFFGPGTRLTVL.

V gene TRBV7-9 combines with J gene TRBJ2-7, with 9 bases fitting TRBD2. Germline V gene data show CDR1 as SEHNR and CDR2 as FQNEAQ (reference sequence). The CDR3 loop spans 16 amino acids. Trimming at V came to 5 bases and at J to 2 bases, leaving 10 bases not matched to a gene. The CDR3 nucleotides read TGTGCCAGCAGCCCTCATCTAGCGGGGAAGACCTACGAGCAGTACTTC. It translates to CASSPHLAGKTYEQYF.

The chain uses TRBV14 and TRBJ2-7, with D possibly being TRBD1 or TRBD2 (5 bases each). With 4 bases removed from V and 2 bases from J, the gap between germline ends came to 15 bases. Germline loops: CDR1 SGHDN, CDR2 FVKESK. This CDR3 region has 15 residues. The CDR3 nucleotides read TGTGCCAGCAGCCTTGTGGGACCGAAGACCTACGAGCAGTACTTC. Translated: CASSLVGPKTYEQYF.

The V and J genes are TRBV5-1 and TRBJ2-2; no reliable D call. CDR1 is SGHRS and CDR2 is YFSETQ in the germline V gene. V was shortened by 0 bases and J by 3 bases, with 6 bases between the two germline ends. The CDR3 spans 14 residues. This chain's CDR3 is CASSLEWYTGELFF. Written as DNA, the CDR3 is TGCGCCAGCAGCTTGGAGTGGTACACCGGGGAGCTGTTTTTT.

The V call is TRBV4-2, the J call TRBJ2-7, with 11 bases matching TRBD2. Germline V gene sequence: CDR1 LGHNA, CDR2 YNFKEQ. The CDR3 sequence is 15 residues long. After removal of 5 bases from V and 8 bases from J, the junction contained 11 bases not matched to a gene. CDR3 residues: CASSSTSGSGRKQYF. The CDR3 bases are TGTGCCAGCAGCTCCACTAGCGGGAGTGGTAGAAAGCAGTACTTC.